These T cell receptor beta chains were read from a single sample in a study of cytomegalovirus exposure and HLA in healthy donors. TCRdb's copy holds only in-frame clones and misses some; the assay was immunoSEQ multiplex PCR. In the table there are approximately 160,000 clones, approximately 72% of which are singletons. Input material: PBMCs. The receptor source for this set is a man aged 45-65 years in good health and CMV-seronegative. Each CDR3 is given with its conserved first and last residue. The order of the fields is CDR3 protein, CDR3 DNA, clone size, D gene, V gene, J gene. The D gene is left open where the match is weak. Not all rows give a size; the values are once, few, many and, for expanded clones, a class.

cdr3_aa: CATSRAGSSNQPQHF
cdr3_nt: TGTGCCACCAGCAGAGCCGGGAGTAGCAATCAGCCCCAGCATTTT
clone_size: NA
d_call: NA
v_call: TRBV15
j_call: TRBJ1-5

cdr3_aa: CASSLVEGGGGYGYTF
cdr3_nt: TGTGCCAGCAGTTTGGTGGAGGGCGGGGGCGGGTATGGCTACACCTTC
clone_size: once
d_call: NA
v_call: TRBV27
j_call: TRBJ1-2

cdr3_aa: CASSPPGRLGGEAFF
cdr3_nt: TGTGCCAGCTCACCACCAGGGCGGCTTGGCGGGGAAGCTTTCTTT
clone_size: few
d_call: NA
v_call: TRBV18
j_call: TRBJ1-1

cdr3_aa: CASSQAQGGTNEKLFF
cdr3_nt: TGCGCCAGCAGCCAAGCGCAGGGAGGGACTAATGAAAAACTGTTTTTT
clone_size: NA
d_call: NA
v_call: TRBV4-1
j_call: TRBJ1-4

cdr3_aa: CASSRDRPATNEKLFF
cdr3_nt: TGTGCCAGCAGTAGGGACAGGCCCGCAACTAATGAAAAACTGTTTTTT
clone_size: NA
d_call: TRBD1
v_call: TRBV2
j_call: TRBJ1-4

cdr3_aa: CASSYPGYEQYF
cdr3_nt: TGTGCCAGCAGTTACCCGGGGTACGAGCAGTACTTC
clone_size: few
d_call: NA
v_call: TRBV6-5
j_call: TRBJ2-7

cdr3_aa: CASSITSGSAEAFF
cdr3_nt: TGTGCCAGTAGTATAACGTCGGGGTCGGCTGAAGCTTTCTTT
clone_size: NA
d_call: NA
v_call: TRBV19
j_call: TRBJ1-1

cdr3_aa: CASSSRQVNTEAFF
cdr3_nt: TGTGCCAGCAGCTCCCGACAGGTGAACACTGAAGCTTTCTTT
clone_size: NA
d_call: NA
v_call: TRBV7-2
j_call: TRBJ1-1

cdr3_aa: CASTTSRDRGPSSYEQYF
cdr3_nt: TGTGCCAGTACCACGTCCCGGGACAGGGGGCCAAGCTCCTACGAGCAGTACTTC
clone_size: NA
d_call: TRBD1
v_call: TRBV19
j_call: TRBJ2-7

cdr3_aa: CASSRQEAYEQYF
cdr3_nt: TGTGCCAGCAGTAGACAAGAAGCCTACGAGCAGTACTTC
clone_size: NA
d_call: NA
v_call: TRBV6-5
j_call: TRBJ2-7